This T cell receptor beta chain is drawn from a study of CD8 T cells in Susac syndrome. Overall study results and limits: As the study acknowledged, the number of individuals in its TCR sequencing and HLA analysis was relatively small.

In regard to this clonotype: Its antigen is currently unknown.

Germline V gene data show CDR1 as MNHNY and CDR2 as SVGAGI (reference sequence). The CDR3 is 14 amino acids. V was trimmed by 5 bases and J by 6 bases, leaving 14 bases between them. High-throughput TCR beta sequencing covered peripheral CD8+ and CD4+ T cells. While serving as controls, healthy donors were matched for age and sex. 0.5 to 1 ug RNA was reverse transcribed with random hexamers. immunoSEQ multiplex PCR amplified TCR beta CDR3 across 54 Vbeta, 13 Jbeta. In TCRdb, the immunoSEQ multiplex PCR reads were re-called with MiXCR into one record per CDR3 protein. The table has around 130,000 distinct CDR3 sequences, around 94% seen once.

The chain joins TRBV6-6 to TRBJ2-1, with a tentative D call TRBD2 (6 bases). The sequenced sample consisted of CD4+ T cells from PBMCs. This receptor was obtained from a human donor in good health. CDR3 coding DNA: TGTGCCAGCAGTGATTACGACGGGAGCAATGAGCAGTTCTTC. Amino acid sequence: CASSDYDGSNEQFF.